A single T cell receptor beta chain is shown here with its context. These data belong to a study of human T cells and chemical hapten exposure. Total RNA came from unfractionated whole blood. Germline CDR1 is LNHNV and CDR2 is YYDKDF (reference sequence). The CDR3 is made up of 13 amino acids. The V and J ends lost 2 bases and 6 bases respectively, with 11 bases between them. What the library attached to individual cDNA molecules were unique molecular identifiers. Each CDR3 protein gets one entry after TCRdb re-called the reads with MiXCR. The table has about 120,000 distinct CDR3 sequences, 8% to 9.5% seen once; the top ten hold roughly 1.3%.

This sequence was found in a human donor in good health. Some clones in this sample may be carry-over from other donors' samples. The gene calls are TRBV15 and TRBJ2-7; D possibly corresponds to TRBD1 (6 bases). The sequenced sample consisted of whole blood. The CDR3 protein is CATSRLQGSEQYF. The DNA for the CDR3 is TGTGCCACCAGCAGATTACAGGGCAGCGAGCAGTACTTC.